This T cell receptor (beta chain) was identified during a study of T-cell memory formation after mild COVID-19. About the research overall: There were largely donor-specific TCR clusters.

The V end was cut by 0 bases, the J end by 4 bases, with 11 bases between. The germline V gene encodes CDR1 MNHEY and CDR2 SVGAGI. The CDR3 consists of 15 residues. After 5'RACE with constant-segment primers, TCR alpha and TCR beta cDNA libraries carrying sample barcodes and UMIs were obtained. TCRdb re-called the 5' RACE reads with MiXCR, one entry per CDR3 protein. The profile shows about 130,000 distinct CDR3 sequences, about 18% of them singletons. The chain employs TRBV6-5 and TRBJ2-3, with D unresolved. The source is a man aged 18 to 35 who had mild COVID-19 (a few samples of this study predate the infection). Cell type and time point are not known. Sequenced material: PBMCs or a T cell subset sorted from them (not recorded which). CDR3 protein: CASSYSMGEADTQYF. The CDR3, as DNA: TGTGCCAGCAGTTACTCTATGGGTGAGGCAGATACGCAGTATTTT.